Here is one T cell receptor (beta chain) with its context. The data belong to a study of monozygotic twins with inflammatory bowel disease. Germline CDR1 reads KGHSH; CDR2 reads LQKENI. This CDR3 is 18 amino acids long. TCRdb re-called the 5' RACE reads; one entry per CDR3 protein, DNA not given. This sample's table has 150,000 to 200,000 distinct CDR3 sequences. Specimen: blood. This chain links TRBV18 with TRBJ2-7; the TCRdb call, TRBD1, lacks DNA for checking. This TCR was recovered from a human donor with ulcerative colitis or Crohn's disease, or a healthy co-twin of an affected twin (not recorded which). The CDR3 here is CASSPLVPLDRGYYEQYF.